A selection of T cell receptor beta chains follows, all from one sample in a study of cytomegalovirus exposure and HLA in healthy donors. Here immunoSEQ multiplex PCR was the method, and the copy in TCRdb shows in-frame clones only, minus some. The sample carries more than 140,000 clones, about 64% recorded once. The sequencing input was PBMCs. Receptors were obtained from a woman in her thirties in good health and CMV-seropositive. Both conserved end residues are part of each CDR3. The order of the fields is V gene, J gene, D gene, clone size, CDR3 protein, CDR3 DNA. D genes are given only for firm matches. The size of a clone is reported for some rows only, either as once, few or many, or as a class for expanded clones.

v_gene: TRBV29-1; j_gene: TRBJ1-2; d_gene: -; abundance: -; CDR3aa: CSVQHPTGRYGYTF; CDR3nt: TGCAGCGTTCAGCACCCGACGGGAAGATATGGCTACACCTTC
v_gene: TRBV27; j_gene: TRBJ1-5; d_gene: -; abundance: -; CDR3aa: CASSPLPPQPQHF; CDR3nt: TGTGCCAGCAGCCCACTACCCCCCCAGCCCCAGCATTTT
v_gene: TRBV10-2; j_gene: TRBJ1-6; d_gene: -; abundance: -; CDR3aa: CASSEGTRQSPLHF; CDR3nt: TGCGCCAGCAGTGAGGGGACACGCCAATCCCCCCTCCACTTT
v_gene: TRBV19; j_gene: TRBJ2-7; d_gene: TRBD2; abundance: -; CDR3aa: CASRASGSVTYEQYF; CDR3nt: TGTGCCAGTAGGGCTAGCGGGAGTGTCACCTACGAGCAGTACTTC
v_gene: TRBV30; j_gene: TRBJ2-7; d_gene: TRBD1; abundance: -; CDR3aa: CAWDLTGGADEQYF; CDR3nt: TGTGCCTGGGACCTGACAGGGGGCGCGGACGAGCAGTACTTC
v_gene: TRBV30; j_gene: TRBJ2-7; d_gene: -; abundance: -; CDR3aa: CAWKPHPYEQYF; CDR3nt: TGTGCCTGGAAGCCGCACCCCTACGAGCAGTACTTC
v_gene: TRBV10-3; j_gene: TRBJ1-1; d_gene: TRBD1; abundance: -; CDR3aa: CAISRDRGRDTEAFF; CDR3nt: TGTGCCATCTCCCGGGACAGGGGGCGAGACACTGAAGCTTTCTTT
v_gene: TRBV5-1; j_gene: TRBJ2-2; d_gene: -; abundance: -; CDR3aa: CASSPGNTGELFF; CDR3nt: TGCGCCAGCAGCCCAGGGAACACCGGGGAGCTGTTTTTT
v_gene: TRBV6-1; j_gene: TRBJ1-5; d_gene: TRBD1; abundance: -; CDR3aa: CASSRTGGEQPQHF; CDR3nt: TGTGCCAGCAGTAGAACAGGGGGGGAGCAGCCCCAGCATTTT
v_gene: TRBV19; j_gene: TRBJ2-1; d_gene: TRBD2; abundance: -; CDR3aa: CASSITSGSFDEQFF; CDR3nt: TGTGCCAGTAGTATAACTAGCGGGAGTTTCGATGAGCAGTTCTTC
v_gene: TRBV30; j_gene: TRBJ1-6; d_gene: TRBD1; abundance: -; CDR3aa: CAWRGTGPRSLHF; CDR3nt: TGTGCCTGGAGGGGGACAGGGCCCCGATCCCTCCACTTT
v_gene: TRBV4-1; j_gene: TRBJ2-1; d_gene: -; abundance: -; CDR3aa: CASSQDPRPPGEQFF; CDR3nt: TGCGCCAGCAGCCAAGATCCCAGACCCCCGGGTGAGCAGTTCTTC
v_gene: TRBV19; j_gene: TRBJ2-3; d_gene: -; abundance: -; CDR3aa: CASTPTGYYTDTQYF; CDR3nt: TGTGCCAGTACCCCGACTGGCTACTACACAGATACGCAGTATTTT
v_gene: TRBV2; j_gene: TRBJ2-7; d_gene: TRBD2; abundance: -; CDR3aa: CASSENGRAGEQYF; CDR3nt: TGTGCCAGCAGTGAAAACGGGAGGGCCGGTGAGCAGTACTTC
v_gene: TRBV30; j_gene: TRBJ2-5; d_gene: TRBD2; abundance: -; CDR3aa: CASRWTSFKQYF; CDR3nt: TGTGCCTCCCGGTGGACTAGCTTCAAGCAGTACTTC
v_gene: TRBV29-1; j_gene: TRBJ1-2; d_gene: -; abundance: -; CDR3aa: CSVEGGRGGRLNGYTF; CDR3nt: TGCAGCGTTGAAGGGGGCCGGGGGGGTAGGTTAAATGGCTACACCTTC
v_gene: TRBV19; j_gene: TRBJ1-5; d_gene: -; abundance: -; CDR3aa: CASVGAPNQPQHF; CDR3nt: TGTGCCAGCGTGGGCGCACCAAATCAGCCCCAGCATTTT
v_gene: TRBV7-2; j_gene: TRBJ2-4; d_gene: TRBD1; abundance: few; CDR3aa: CASSLVQGANIQYF; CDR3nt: TGTGCCAGCAGCTTAGTTCAGGGGGCAAACATTCAGTACTTC
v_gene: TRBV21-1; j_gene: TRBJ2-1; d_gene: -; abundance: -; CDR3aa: CATLVGTSGINEQFF; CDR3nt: TGTGCCACCTTAGTGGGGACTAGCGGAATCAATGAGCAGTTCTTC
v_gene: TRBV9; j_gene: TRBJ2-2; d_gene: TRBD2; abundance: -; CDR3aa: CASSVVAGTGELFF; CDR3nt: TGTGCCAGCAGCGTAGTAGCGGGGACCGGGGAGCTGTTTTTT
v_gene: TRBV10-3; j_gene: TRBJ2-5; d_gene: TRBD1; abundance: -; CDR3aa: CAISESTGGETQYF; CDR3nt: TGTGCCATCAGTGAGTCGACAGGGGGAGAGACCCAGTACTTC
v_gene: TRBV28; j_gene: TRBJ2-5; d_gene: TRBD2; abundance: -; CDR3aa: CASSSPAGAEETQYF; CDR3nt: TGTGCCAGCAGTTCTCCAGCGGGGGCTGAGGAGACCCAGTACTTC
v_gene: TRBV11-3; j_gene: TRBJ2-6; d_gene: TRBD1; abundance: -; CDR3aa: CASSQNPRDRGLLGANVLTF; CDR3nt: TGTGCCAGCAGCCAAAACCCTAGGGACAGGGGGCTGCTCGGGGCCAACGTCCTGACTTTC
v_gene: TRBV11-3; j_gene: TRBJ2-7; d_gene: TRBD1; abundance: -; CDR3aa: CASSLPYRGSYEQYF; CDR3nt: TGTGCCAGCAGCCTTCCCTACAGGGGGTCCTACGAGCAGTACTTC
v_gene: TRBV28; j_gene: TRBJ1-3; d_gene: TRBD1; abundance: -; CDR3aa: CASRYPGGKGNTIYF; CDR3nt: TGTGCCAGCAGGTACCCAGGGGGCAAGGGAAACACCATATATTTT
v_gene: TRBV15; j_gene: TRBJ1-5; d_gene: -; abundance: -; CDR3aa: CATSREGAGPQHF; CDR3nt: TGTGCCACCAGCAGAGAGGGGGCGGGGCCCCAGCATTTT
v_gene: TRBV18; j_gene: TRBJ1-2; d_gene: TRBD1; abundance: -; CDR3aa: CASSQQGIPNYGYTF; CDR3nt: TGTGCCAGCTCACAACAGGGGATCCCTAACTATGGCTACACCTTC
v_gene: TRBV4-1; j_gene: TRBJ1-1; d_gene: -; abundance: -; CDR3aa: CASSQLQGKYTEAFF; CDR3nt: TGCGCCAGCAGCCAACTACAGGGAAAGTACACTGAAGCTTTCTTT
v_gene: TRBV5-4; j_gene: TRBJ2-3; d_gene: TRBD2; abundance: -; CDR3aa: CASSLGTSGVTDTQYF; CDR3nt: TGTGCCAGCAGCTTAGGGACTAGCGGGGTTACAGATACGCAGTATTTT
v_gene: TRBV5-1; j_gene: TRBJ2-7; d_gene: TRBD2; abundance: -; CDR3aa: CASSPRLAGPFGEQYF; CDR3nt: TGCGCCAGCAGCCCCAGACTAGCGGGGCCCTTCGGAGAGCAGTACTTC
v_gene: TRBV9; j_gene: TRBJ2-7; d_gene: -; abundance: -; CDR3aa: CASSPGGTYYEQYF; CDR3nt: TGTGCCAGCAGCCCGGGTGGGACTTACTACGAGCAGTACTTC
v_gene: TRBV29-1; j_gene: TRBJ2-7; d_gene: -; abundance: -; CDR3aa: CSVDTGYEQYF; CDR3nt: TGCAGCGTTGATACGGGGTACGAGCAGTACTTC
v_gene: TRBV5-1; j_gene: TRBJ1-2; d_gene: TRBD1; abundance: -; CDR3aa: CASSRGQANYGYTF; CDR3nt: TGCGCCAGCTCTAGGGGACAGGCTAACTATGGCTACACCTTC
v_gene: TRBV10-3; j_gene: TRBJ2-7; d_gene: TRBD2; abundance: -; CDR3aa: CATGGDDGLQSYEQYF; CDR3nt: TGTGCCACCGGGGGGGATGATGGACTGCAGTCCTACGAGCAGTACTTC
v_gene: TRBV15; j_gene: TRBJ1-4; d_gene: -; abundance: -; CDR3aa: CATSRQALNEKLFF; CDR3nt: TGTGCCACCAGCAGACAGGCCCTTAATGAAAAACTGTTTTTT
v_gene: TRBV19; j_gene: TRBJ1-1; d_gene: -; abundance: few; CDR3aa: CASSPGTLSGTEAFF; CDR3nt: TGTGCCAGTAGTCCCGGGACTCTATCGGGCACTGAAGCTTTCTTT
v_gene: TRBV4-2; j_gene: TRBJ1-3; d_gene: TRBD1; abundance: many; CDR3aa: CASSTSGTGSGNTIYF; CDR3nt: TGTGCCAGCAGCACATCCGGGACAGGCTCTGGAAACACCATATATTTT
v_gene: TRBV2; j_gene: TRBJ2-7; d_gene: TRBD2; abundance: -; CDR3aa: CASRWREGTYEQYF; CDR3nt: TGTGCCAGCAGGTGGCGGGAGGGGACCTACGAGCAGTACTTC
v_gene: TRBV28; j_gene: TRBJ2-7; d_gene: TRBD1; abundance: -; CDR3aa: CASRTGYEQYF; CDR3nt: TGTGCCAGCCGGACAGGCTACGAGCAGTACTTC
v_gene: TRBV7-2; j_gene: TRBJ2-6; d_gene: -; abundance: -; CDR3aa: CASSKGGGAGSGANVLTF; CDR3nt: TGTGCCAGCAGCAAAGGGGGAGGGGCCGGGTCTGGGGCCAACGTCCTGACTTTC
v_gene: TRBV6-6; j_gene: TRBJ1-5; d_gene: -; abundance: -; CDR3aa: CASSYEGDNQPQHF; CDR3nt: TGTGCCAGCAGTTACGAGGGGGACAATCAGCCCCAGCATTTT
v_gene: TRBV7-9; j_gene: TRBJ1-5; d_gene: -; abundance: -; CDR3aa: CASTTWRGMGDCQPQHF; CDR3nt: TGTGCCAGCACCACCTGGAGAGGGATGGGGGACTGTCAGCCCCAGCATTTT
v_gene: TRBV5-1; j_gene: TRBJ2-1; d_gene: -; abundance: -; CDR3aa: CASTQEVAYNEQFF; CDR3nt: TGCGCCAGCACCCAGGAGGTAGCTTACAATGAGCAGTTCTTC
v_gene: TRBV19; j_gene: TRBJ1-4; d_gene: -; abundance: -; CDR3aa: CASSNFDRSSEKLFF; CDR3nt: TGTGCCAGTAGTAATTTTGACAGGTCAAGCGAAAAACTGTTTTTT
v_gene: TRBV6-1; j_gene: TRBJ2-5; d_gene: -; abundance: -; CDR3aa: CASRYLGAQETQYF; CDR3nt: TGTGCCAGCAGGTACCTAGGGGCCCAAGAGACCCAGTACTTC
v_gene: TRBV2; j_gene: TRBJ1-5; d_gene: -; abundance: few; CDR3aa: CASSVFQARQPQHF; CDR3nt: TGTGCCAGCAGTGTCTTCCAAGCCCGGCAGCCCCAGCATTTT
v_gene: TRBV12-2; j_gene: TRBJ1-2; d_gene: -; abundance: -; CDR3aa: CASRPGHHGYTF; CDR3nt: TGTGCAAGTCGCCCAGGACATCATGGCTACACCTTC
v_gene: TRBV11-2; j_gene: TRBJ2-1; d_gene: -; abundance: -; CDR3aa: CASSLRGDTEQFF; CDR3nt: TGTGCCAGCAGCTTACGGGGAGACACCGAGCAGTTCTTC
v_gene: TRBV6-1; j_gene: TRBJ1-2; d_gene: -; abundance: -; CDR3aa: CASSASQGNYGYTF; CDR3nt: TGTGCCAGCAGTGCGTCGCAGGGTAACTATGGCTACACCTTC
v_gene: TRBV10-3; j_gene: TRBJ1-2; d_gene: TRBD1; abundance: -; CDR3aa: CAISESYRGYGYTF; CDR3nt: TGTGCCATCAGTGAATCGTACAGGGGCTATGGCTACACCTTC
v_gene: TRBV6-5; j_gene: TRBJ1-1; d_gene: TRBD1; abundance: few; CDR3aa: CASRWGQLISEAFF; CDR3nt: TGTGCCAGCAGGTGGGGACAGCTCATCTCTGAAGCTTTCTTT
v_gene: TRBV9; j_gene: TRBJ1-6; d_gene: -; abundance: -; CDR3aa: CASSVQGKGSPLHF; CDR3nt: TGTGCCAGCAGCGTACAGGGGAAGGGCTCACCCCTCCACTTT
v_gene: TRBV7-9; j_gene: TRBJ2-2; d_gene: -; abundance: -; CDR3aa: CASSLVSAYLELNTGELFF; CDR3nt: TGTGCCAGCAGCTTAGTATCCGCTTATCTGGAGCTTAACACCGGGGAGCTGTTTTTT
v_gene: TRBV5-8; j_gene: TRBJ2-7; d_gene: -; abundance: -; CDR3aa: CASSLAGIYEQYF; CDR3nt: TGTGCCAGCAGCTTGGCAGGGATCTACGAGCAGTACTTC
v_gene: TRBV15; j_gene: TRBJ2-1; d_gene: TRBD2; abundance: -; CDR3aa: CATSRDSSGVDEQFF; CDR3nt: TGTGCCACCAGCAGAGACAGTAGCGGGGTTGATGAGCAGTTCTTC
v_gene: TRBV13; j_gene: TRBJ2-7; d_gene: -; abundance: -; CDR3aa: CASSLTPGARSYEQYF; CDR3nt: TGTGCCAGCAGCTTAACGCCGGGAGCTCGTTCCTACGAGCAGTACTTC
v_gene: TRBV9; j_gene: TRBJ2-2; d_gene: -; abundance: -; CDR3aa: CASSGRGRARELFF; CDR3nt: TGTGCCAGCAGCGGCAGGGGACGGGCTCGGGAGCTGTTTTTT
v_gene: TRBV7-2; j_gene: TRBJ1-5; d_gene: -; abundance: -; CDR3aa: CASSPFPGVQHF; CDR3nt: TGTGCCAGCAGCCCTTTCCCCGGGGTCCAGCATTTT
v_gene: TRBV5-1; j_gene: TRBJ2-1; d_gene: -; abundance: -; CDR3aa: CASTQESSYNEQFF; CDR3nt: TGCGCCAGCACACAGGAGAGCTCCTACAATGAGCAGTTCTTC
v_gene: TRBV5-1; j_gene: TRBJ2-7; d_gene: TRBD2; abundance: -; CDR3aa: CASTRGASGRTYEQYF; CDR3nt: TGCGCCAGCACAAGGGGGGCTAGCGGGAGGACCTACGAGCAGTACTTC